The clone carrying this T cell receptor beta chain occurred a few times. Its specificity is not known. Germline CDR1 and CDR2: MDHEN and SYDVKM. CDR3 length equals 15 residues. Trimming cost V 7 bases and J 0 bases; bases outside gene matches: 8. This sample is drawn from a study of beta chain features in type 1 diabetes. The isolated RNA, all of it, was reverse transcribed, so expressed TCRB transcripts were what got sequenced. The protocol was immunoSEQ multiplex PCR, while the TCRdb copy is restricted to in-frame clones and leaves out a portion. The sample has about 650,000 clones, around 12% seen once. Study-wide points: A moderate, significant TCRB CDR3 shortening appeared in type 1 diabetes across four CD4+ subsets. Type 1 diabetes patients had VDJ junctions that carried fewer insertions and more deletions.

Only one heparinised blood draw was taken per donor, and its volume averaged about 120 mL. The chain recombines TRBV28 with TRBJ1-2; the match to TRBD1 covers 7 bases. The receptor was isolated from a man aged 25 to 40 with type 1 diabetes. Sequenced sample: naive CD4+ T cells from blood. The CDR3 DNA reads TGTGCCAGCACCCCCTTGGGGACAGCTAACTATGGCTACACCTTC. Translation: CASTPLGTANYGYTF.